Described below is a single T cell receptor beta chain sequence and its context. This table comes from immunoSEQ multiplex PCR, and its TCRdb copy is limited to in-frame clones, with some not included. The sample records about 100,000 clones, more than 75% being singletons. This CDR3 has 15 amino acids. Trimming pared 4 bases from V and 4 bases from J, leaving 16 bases between. Per the germline V gene, CDR1 is SEHNR and CDR2 is FQNEAQ (reference sequence). The sample comes from a study of control samples from healthy donors and cancer patients. This sequence was found in a woman aged 45-65 years in good health. The V call is TRBV7-9, the J call TRBJ1-2, with D unclear. Sequenced material: blood. Here the CDR3 reads CASSSRGTQFYGYTF. As DNA, the CDR3 is TGTGCCAGCAGCTCAAGAGGTACCCAATTCTATGGCTACACCTTC.